This T cell receptor (beta chain) derives from a study of Ad26.COV2.S vaccination and SARS-CoV-2 variants. The method was immunoSEQ multiplex PCR; TCRdb's version includes in-frame clones alone and lacks a portion of them. Of around 450,000 clones detected, 90% appear once; the ten largest clones hold 12%. Study-wide results and caveats: Measurements of TCR breadth and depth may have given underestimates of the total T cell responses.

Treatment: 19 received Ad26.COV2.S at low or high dose, single or two shots; 5 received placebo; per-sample allocation not given. Collection of samples fell on day 63 after the first vaccine or placebo injection. The vaccine delivered Wuhan-strain SARS-CoV-2 spike through an Ad26 vector. With respect to this clone: Its antigen is currently unknown. Other DNA sequences within the sample encode an identical CDR3.

The CDR3 consists of 12 residues. With 3 bases removed from V and 3 bases from J, the gap between germline ends came to 3 bases. In germline, CDR1 is LNHDA, CDR2 SQIVND (reference sequence). The sample here was peripheral blood, taken in a trial of Ad26.COV2.S vaccine versus placebo. The rearrangement joins TRBV19 to TRBJ1-5; D uncertain. The receptor was derived from a person between 18 and 59 years old who received the Ad26.COV2.S COVID-19 vaccine or a placebo. This CDR3 is CASSILNQPQHF. The CDR3 nucleotides are TGTGCCAGTAGTATTCTCAATCAGCCCCAGCATTTT.